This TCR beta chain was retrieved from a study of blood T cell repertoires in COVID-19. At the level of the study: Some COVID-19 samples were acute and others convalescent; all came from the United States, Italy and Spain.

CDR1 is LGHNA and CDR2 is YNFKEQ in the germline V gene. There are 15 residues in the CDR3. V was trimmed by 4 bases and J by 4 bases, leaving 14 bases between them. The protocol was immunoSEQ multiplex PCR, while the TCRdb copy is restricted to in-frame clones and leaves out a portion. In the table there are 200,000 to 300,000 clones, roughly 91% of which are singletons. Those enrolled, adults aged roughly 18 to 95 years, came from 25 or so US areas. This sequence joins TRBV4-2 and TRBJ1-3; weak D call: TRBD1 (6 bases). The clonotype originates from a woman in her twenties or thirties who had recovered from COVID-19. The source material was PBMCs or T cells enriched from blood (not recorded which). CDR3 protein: CASSLQGPLGNTIYF. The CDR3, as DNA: TGTGCCAGCAGCCTTCAGGGGCCCTTGGGAAACACCATATATTTT.